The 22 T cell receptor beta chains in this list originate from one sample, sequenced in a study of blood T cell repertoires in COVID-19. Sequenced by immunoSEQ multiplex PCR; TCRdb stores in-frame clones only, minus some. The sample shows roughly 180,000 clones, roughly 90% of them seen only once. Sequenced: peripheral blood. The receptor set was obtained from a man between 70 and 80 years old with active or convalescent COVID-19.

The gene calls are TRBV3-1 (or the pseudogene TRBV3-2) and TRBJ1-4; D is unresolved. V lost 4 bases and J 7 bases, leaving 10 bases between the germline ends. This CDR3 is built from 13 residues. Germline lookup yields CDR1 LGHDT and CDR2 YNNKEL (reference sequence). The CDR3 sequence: CASSRVGGEKLFF. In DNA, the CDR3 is TGTGCCAGCAGCCGGGTTGGAGGTGAAAAACTGTTTTTT.

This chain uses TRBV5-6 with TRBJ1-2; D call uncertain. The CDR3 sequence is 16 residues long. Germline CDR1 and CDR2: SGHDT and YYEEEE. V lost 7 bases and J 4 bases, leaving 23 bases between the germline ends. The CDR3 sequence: CASGPVGGLGFYGYTF. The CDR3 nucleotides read TGTGCCAGCGGCCCGGTTGGAGGACTCGGATTCTATGGCTACACCTTC.

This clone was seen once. The CDR3, as DNA: TGTGCCAGCTCACCACTGTCGCTAGCGGGGTCTACTAGCACAGATACGCAGTATTTT. Its translation: CASSPLSLAGSTSTDTQYF. The rearrangement joins TRBV18 to TRBJ2-3, with 9 bases aligning to TRBD2. This CDR3 is built from 19 residues. V was pared by 1 base and J by 0 bases, with 11 bases of the junction left unmatched. Looked up from germline, CDR1 is KGHSH and CDR2 is LQKENI.

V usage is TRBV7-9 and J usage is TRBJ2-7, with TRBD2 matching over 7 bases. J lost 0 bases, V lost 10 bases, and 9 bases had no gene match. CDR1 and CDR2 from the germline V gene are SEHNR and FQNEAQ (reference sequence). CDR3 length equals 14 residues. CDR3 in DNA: TGTGCCACCAATCAAGGCGGGAGCTCCTACGAGCAGTACTTC. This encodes CATNQGGSSYEQYF.

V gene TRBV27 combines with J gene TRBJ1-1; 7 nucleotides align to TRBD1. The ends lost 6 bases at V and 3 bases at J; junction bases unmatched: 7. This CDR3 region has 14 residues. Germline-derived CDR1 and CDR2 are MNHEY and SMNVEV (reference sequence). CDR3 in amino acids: CASRTGQVDTEAFF. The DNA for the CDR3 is TGTGCCAGCAGAACCGGACAGGTAGACACTGAAGCTTTCTTT.

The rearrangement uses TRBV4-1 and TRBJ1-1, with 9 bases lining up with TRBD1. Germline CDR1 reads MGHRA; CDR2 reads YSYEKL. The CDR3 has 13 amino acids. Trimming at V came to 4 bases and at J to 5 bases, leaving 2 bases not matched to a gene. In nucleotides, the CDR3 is TGCGCCAGCAGCCGAGACAGGGGGACTGAAGCTTTCTTT. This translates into CASSRDRGTEAFF.

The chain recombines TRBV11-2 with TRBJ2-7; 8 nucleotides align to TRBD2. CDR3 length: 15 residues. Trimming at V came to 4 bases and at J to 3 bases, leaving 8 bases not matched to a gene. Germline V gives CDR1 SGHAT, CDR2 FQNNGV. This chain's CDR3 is CASSSLISGSYEQYF. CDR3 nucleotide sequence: TGTGCCAGCAGCTCATTAATCAGCGGGAGCTACGAGCAGTACTTC.

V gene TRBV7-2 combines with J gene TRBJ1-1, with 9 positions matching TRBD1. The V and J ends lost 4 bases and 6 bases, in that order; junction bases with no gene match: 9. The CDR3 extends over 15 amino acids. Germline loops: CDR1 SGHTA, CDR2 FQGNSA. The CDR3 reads CASSSTGTGWSEAFF. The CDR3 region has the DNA TGTGCCAGCAGCTCCACGGGGACAGGGTGGTCTGAAGCTTTCTTT.

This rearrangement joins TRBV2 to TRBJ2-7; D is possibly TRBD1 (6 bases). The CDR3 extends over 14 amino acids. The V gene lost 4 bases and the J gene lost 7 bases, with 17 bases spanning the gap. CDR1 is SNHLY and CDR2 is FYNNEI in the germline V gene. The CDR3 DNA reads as TGTGCCAGCAGTGGACAGGTGACCCCTGGGGAGCAGTACTTC. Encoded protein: CASSGQVTPGEQYF.

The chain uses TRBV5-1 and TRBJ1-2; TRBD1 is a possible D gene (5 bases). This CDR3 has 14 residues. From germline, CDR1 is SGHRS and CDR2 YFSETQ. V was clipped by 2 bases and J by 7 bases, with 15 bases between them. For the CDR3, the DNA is TGCGCCAGCAGCTTTCCGGACAACCTGGGTGGCTACACCTTC. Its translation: CASSFPDNLGGYTF. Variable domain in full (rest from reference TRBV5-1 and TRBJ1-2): KAGVTQTPRYLIKTRGQQVTLSCSPISGHRSVSWYQQTPGQGLQFLFEYFSETQRNKGNFPGRFSGRQFSNSRSEMNVSTLELGDSALYLCASSFPDNLGGYTFGSGTRLTVV.

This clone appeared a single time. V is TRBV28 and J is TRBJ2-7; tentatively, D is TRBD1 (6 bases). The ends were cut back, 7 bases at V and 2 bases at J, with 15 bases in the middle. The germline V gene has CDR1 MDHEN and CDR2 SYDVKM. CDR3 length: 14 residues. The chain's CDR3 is CASTLQTGTYEQYF. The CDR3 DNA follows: TGTGCCAGCACCCTCCAGACAGGTACCTACGAGCAGTACTTC. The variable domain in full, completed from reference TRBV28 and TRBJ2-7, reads DVKVTQSSRYLVKRTGEKVFLECVQDMDHENMFWYRQDPGLGLRLIYFSYDVKMKEKGDIPEGYSVSREKKERFSLILESASTNQTSMYLCASTLQTGTYEQYFGPGTRLTVT.

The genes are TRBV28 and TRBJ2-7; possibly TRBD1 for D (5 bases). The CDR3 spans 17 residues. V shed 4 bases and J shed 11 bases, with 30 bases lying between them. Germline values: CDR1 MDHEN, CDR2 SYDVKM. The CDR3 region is CASSSPFEAGNTGKKYF. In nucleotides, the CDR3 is TGTGCCAGCAGTTCCCCCTTCGAGGCAGGGAATACGGGTAAGAAGTACTTC.

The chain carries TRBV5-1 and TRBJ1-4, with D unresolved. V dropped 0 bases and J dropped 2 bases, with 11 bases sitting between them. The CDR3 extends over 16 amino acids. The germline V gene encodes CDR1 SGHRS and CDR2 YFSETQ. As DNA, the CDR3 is TGCGCCAGCAGCTTGGCCCAGGATAGGACTAATGAAAAACTGTTTTTT. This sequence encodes CASSLAQDRTNEKLFF.

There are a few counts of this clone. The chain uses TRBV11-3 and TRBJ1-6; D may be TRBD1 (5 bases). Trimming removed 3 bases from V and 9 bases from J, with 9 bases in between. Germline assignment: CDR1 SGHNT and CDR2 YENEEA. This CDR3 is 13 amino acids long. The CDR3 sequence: CASSLGRASPLHF. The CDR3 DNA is TGTGCCAGCAGCTTGGGCAGGGCTTCACCCCTCCACTTT.

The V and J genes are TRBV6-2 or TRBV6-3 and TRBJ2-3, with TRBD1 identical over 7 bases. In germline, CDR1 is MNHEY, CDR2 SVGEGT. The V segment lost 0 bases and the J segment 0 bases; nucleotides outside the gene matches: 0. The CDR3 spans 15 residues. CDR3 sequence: CASSYSRGSTDTQYF. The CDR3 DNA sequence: TGTGCCAGCAGTTACTCCAGGGGGAGCACAGATACGCAGTATTTT.

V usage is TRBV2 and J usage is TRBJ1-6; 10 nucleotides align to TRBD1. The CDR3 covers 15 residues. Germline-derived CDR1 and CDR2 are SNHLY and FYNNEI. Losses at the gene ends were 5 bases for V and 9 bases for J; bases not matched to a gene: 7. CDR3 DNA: TGTGCCAGCAGTAGAGGGGGACAGGGGACTTCACCCCTCCACTTT. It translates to CASSRGGQGTSPLHF.

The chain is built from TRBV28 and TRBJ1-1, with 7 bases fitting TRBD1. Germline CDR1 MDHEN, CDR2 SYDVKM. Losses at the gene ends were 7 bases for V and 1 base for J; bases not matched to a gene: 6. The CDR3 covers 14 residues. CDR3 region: CASTPGQRNTEAFF. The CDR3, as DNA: TGTGCCAGCACTCCGGGACAGAGGAACACTGAAGCTTTCTTT.

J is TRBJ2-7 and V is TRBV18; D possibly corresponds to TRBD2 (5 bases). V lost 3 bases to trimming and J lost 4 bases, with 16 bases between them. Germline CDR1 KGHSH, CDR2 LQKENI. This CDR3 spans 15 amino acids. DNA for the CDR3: TGTGCCAGCTCACCCAACCCCCTAGCTGGGTACGAGCAGTACTTC. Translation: CASSPNPLAGYEQYF.

CDR3 in DNA: TGTGCCAGCAGCTTTAGACAGGGGGGGAATGAGCAGTTCTTC. It is translated as CASSFRQGGNEQFF. The gene calls are TRBV7-3 and TRBJ2-1; 9 positions agree with TRBD1. The CDR3 length is 14 residues. CDR1 SGHTA and CDR2 FQGTGA come from the germline V gene. V lost 3 bases to trimming and J lost 7 bases; unmatched junction nucleotides: 4.

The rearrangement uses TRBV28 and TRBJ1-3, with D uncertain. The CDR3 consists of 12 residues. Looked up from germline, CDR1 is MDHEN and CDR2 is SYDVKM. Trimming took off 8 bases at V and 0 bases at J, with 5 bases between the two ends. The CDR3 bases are TGTGCCAGCGGCTTCTCTGGAAACACCATATATTTT. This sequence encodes CASGFSGNTIYF.

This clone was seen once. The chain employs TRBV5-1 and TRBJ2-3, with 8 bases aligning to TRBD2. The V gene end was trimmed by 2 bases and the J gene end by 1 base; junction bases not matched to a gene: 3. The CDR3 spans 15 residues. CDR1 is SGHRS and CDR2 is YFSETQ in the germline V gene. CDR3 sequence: CASSFGAGGTDTQYF. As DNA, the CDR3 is TGCGCCAGCAGCTTCGGAGCGGGAGGCACAGATACGCAGTATTTT.

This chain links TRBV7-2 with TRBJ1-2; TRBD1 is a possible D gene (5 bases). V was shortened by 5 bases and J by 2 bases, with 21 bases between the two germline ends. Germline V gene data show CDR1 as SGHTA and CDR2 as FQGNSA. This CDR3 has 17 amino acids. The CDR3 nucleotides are TGTGCCAGCAGCCCAGGCGGGGGTCGGGGCAAAAACTATGGCTACACCTTC. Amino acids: CASSPGGGRGKNYGYTF.